This TCR beta chain stems from a study of T-cell memory formation after mild COVID-19. One entry per CDR3 protein, called by TCRdb with MiXCR from the 5' RACE reads. The table has fewer than 90,000 distinct CDR3 sequences, 9.5% to 15% seen once. The germline CDR1 and CDR2 sequences are MNHEY and SVGEGT. V dropped 8 bases and J dropped 6; count of bases not matched to a gene: 6. The CDR3 loop spans 13 amino acids. The sample taken for sequencing was PBMCs or a T cell subset sorted from them (not recorded which). The V and J genes are TRBV6-2 or TRBV6-3 and TRBJ2-2; 7 nucleotides match TRBD1. This clonotype was sampled from a man younger than 35 who had mild COVID-19 (a few samples of this study predate the infection). Cell type and time point are not known. CDR3 DNA sequence: TGTGCCAGCCTGAAGGGGGCGGCCGGGGAGCTGTTTTTT. This sequence encodes CASLKGAAGELFF.